A single sample is the source of the 24 T cell receptor beta chains below, sequenced in a study of radiotherapy plus CTLA-4 blockade in lung cancer. Clones were sequenced by immunoSEQ multiplex PCR, and TCRdb holds only the in-frame ones, with some missing. The table has some 30,000 clones, roughly four fifths seen once. Sample: peripheral blood, taken from a patient treated with radiotherapy plus ipilimumab. The source of these receptors is a human donor with non-small cell lung cancer that progressed on radiotherapy plus ipilimumab.

The V gene is TRBV2, the J gene TRBJ1-6; D not resolved. The V gene's germline CDR1 is SNHLY and CDR2 FYNNEI. The CDR3 runs 15 residues. Between the trimmed V and J ends, which lost 5 bases and 4 bases, there was a span of 12 bases. The DNA of the CDR3 is TGTGCCAGCAGTCCCCGCGGTTTGTATAATTCACCCCTCCACTTT. It yields the protein CASSPRGLYNSPLHF.

This chain joins TRBV6-1 and TRBJ2-7, with 11 bases that match TRBD2. Unmatched junction bases numbered 16, after V lost 2 bases and J lost 4 bases. The germline V gene encodes CDR1 MNHNS and CDR2 SASEGT. CDR3 length: 19 amino acids. The CDR3 loop reads CASSERGGPSGGFSYEQYF. CDR3 nucleotides: TGTGCCAGCAGTGAAAGGGGCGGGCCTAGCGGGGGGTTTAGTTACGAGCAGTACTTC.

The chain joins TRBV19 to TRBJ1-4; TRBD1 agrees at 10 bases. The CDR3 is 14 residues long. V shed 3 bases, J shed 8 bases, and the junction held 3 bases outside the gene matches. Germline-derived CDR1 and CDR2 are LNHDA and SQIVND (reference sequence). The CDR3 sequence: CASSMGQGNEKLFF. The CDR3 nucleotides read TGTGCCAGTAGTATGGGACAGGGGAACGAAAAACTGTTTTTT. The full variable domain, in which reference TRBV19 and TRBJ1-4 provide the parts outside the CDR3, is DGGITQSPKYLFRKEGQNVTLSCEQNLNHDAMYWYRQDPGQGLRLIYYSQIVNDFQKGDIAEGYSVSREKKESFPLTVTSAQKNPTAFYLCASSMGQGNEKLFFGSGTQLSVL.

This chain uses TRBV27 with TRBJ1-1; D call uncertain. The CDR3 is made up of 13 amino acids. Germline CDR1 and CDR2: MNHEY and SMNVEV (reference sequence). V lost 3 bases to trimming and J lost 0 bases, with 5 bases between them. The CDR3 region has the DNA TGTGCCAGCAGTTTGCGGCTGAACACTGAAGCTTTCTTT. The encoded protein is CASSLRLNTEAFF.

This rearrangement joins TRBV2 to TRBJ1-1; 9 positions match TRBD1. Germline CDR1 reads SNHLY; CDR2 reads FYNNEI. The CDR3 consists of 15 residues. Germline trimming cut 7 bases from V and 5 bases from J; bases unmatched to any gene: 11. CDR3 protein: CASTLGQGMGTEAFF. DNA of the CDR3: TGTGCCAGCACACTGGGACAGGGAATGGGGACTGAAGCTTTCTTT.

The genes are TRBV6-1 and TRBJ1-1, with 7 nucleotides matching TRBD1. CDR1 is MNHNS and CDR2 is SASEGT in the germline V gene. Trimming took 1 base from V and 11 from J; bases not matched to a gene: 10. This CDR3 has 14 amino acids. In DNA, the CDR3 is TGTGCCAGCAGTGAAGGGGGACAGAATTTACGGGCTTTCTTT. Translated: CASSEGGQNLRAFF.

The chain combines TRBV5-4 with TRBJ2-2; TRBD2 matches at 12 bases. This CDR3 is built from 17 residues. Unmatched junction bases numbered 6, after V lost 4 bases and J lost 2 bases. From germline, CDR1 is SGHNT and CDR2 YYREEE (reference sequence). Written as DNA, the CDR3 is TGTGCCAGCAGCAGACAGACTAGCGGGAGAAACACCGGGGAGCTGTTTTTT. It translates to CASSRQTSGRNTGELFF.

The table lists this clone with a few counts. The rearrangement uses TRBV27 and TRBJ1-1; 7 bases fit TRBD1. In germline, CDR1 is MNHEY, CDR2 SMNVEV (reference sequence). The CDR3 spans 12 residues. V lost 6 bases to trimming and J lost 8 bases; unmatched junction nucleotides: 6. The CDR3 loop reads CASSPPTGEAFF. The CDR3 DNA reads as TGTGCCAGCAGCCCCCCGACAGGGGAAGCTTTCTTT.

This chain joins TRBV5-3 and TRBJ1-6; unclear D gene. TRBV5-3 is treated as an ORF (open reading frame) with a function not yet certain. There are 17 residues in the CDR3. Trimming stripped 0 bases from V and 0 bases from J, with 10 bases between. CDR3 sequence reads: CARSLGLRSSYNSPLHF. DNA for the CDR3: TGTGCCAGAAGCTTGGGCCTTAGGAGCTCCTATAATTCACCCCTCCACTTT.

The chain is built from TRBV20-1 and TRBJ2-5; no clear D gene. Germline V gene lookup returns CDR1 DFQATT and CDR2 SNEGSKA (reference sequence). V lost 7 bases and J 5 bases, leaving 11 bases between the germline ends. The CDR3 spans 11 residues. The CDR3: CSETAPETQYF. CDR3 in DNA: TGCAGTGAAACAGCTCCCGAGACCCAGTACTTC.

This sequence joins TRBV19 and TRBJ2-3; unclear D gene. The CDR3 contains 17 residues. Germline assignment: CDR1 LNHDA and CDR2 SQIVND (reference sequence). V gave up 3 bases and J gave up 0 bases, with 16 bases separating them. CDR3 coding DNA: TGTGCCAGTAGTATGGTCTCCCTGGTAACTAGCACAGATACGCAGTATTTT. Translation gives CASSMVSLVTSTDTQYF.

V is TRBV5-1 and J is TRBJ2-3, with 7 bases identical to TRBD2. Per germline, CDR1 SGHRS and CDR2 YFSETQ. The V gene end was trimmed by 6 bases and the J gene end by 1 base; junction bases not matched to a gene: 11. This CDR3 has 16 amino acids. CDR3 sequence: CASTALPSGGTDTQYF. In DNA, the CDR3 is TGCGCCAGCACCGCCCTCCCTAGCGGAGGCACAGATACGCAGTATTTT.

The chain links TRBV15 to TRBJ2-7, with D maybe TRBD2 (6 bases). CDR3 length equals 15 residues. CDR1 is LNHNV, CDR2 YYDKDF, per germline (reference sequence). The V gene lost 3 bases and the J gene lost 6 bases, with 18 bases spanning the gap. The CDR3 DNA sequence: TGTGCCACCAGCAGTGTGATGGCGGGACGAGCCGAGCAGTACTTC. It yields the protein CATSSVMAGRAEQYF.

The chain combines TRBV6-5 with TRBJ1-4; the match to TRBD1 covers 7 bases. Trimming cost V 4 bases and J 2 bases; bases outside gene matches: 4. The CDR3 has 15 residues. Germline V gene data show CDR1 as MNHEY and CDR2 as SVGAGI. CDR3 nucleotide sequence: TGTGCCAGCAGTTCGATGACAGGGACTAATGAAAAACTGTTTTTT. It encodes CASSSMTGTNEKLFF.

The chain uses TRBV7-3 and TRBJ2-6; 7 bases map to TRBD1. The CDR3 is made up of 17 amino acids. The J segment lost 0 bases and the V segment lost 5 bases, leaving 7 bases of the junction unmatched. The germline V gene has CDR1 SGHTA and CDR2 FQGTGA. The CDR3 protein is CASSATGVGSGANVLTF. CDR3 nucleotide sequence: TGTGCCAGCAGCGCCACAGGGGTTGGCTCTGGGGCCAACGTCCTGACTTTC.

This clone appeared a few times. This chain links TRBV5-6 with TRBJ1-4; D may be TRBD1 (5 bases). Germline CDR1 is SGHDT and CDR2 is YYEEEE. The length of the CDR3 is 17 residues. The germline V and J ends were trimmed by 0 bases and 0 bases, with 12 bases remaining between them. Written as DNA, the CDR3 is TGTGCCAGCAGCTTGGGACAGACTTCAGCAACTAATGAAAAACTGTTTTTT. It codes for CASSLGQTSATNEKLFF.

V and J are TRBV2 and TRBJ1-2; 10 bases fit TRBD1. Trimming at V came to 6 bases and at J to 3 bases, leaving 4 bases not matched to a gene. CDR3 length equals 14 residues. Germline V gene sequence: CDR1 SNHLY, CDR2 FYNNEI. The DNA of the CDR3 is TGTGCCAGCAGAGCGACAGGGGGCGACTATGGCTACACCTTC. Its protein product is CASRATGGDYGYTF.

The chain uses TRBV5-1 and TRBJ2-7; 11 nucleotides agree with TRBD2. The germline V gene has CDR1 SGHRS and CDR2 YFSETQ. V shed 4 bases and J 0 bases; nucleotides not matched to a gene: 6. This CDR3 region has 16 residues. The CDR3 region is CASSTGTSGPSYEQYF. CDR3 DNA: TGCGCCAGCAGCACCGGGACTAGCGGACCCTCCTACGAGCAGTACTTC.

The chain uses TRBV15 and TRBJ2-5; 7 positions agree with TRBD2. Germline values: CDR1 LNHNV, CDR2 YYDKDF (reference sequence). This CDR3 is built from 15 residues. The ends lost 1 base at V and 5 bases at J; junction bases unmatched: 7. CDR3 residues: CATSRGLGGGETQYF. The CDR3, as DNA: TGTGCCACCAGCAGAGGGCTGGGCGGGGGTGAGACCCAGTACTTC.

This clone has at least ten counts. The J gene is TRBJ2-7, the V gene TRBV10-3; D gene uncertain. The CDR3 has 11 amino acids. The germline gives CDR1 ENHRY, CDR2 SYGVKD. Between the trimmed V and J ends, which lost 10 bases and 3 bases, there was a span of 10 bases. DNA of the CDR3: TGTGCCACCAGACAAATCTACGAGCAGTACTTC. Amino acids: CATRQIYEQYF.

The chain combines TRBV6-5 with TRBJ2-3; the D gene is possibly TRBD2 (7 bases). The ends were cut back, 10 bases at V and 4 bases at J, with 21 bases in the middle. Germline loops: CDR1 MNHEY, CDR2 SVGAGI. This CDR3 has 15 amino acids. This chain's CDR3 is CATSLGGGLADTQYF. The CDR3 DNA follows: TGTGCCACATCTTTAGGGGGGGGCCTCGCAGATACGCAGTATTTT.

The rearrangement joins TRBV7-9 to TRBJ2-1, with TRBD2 identical over 9 bases. CDR1 is SEHNR, CDR2 FQNEAQ, per germline (reference sequence). V trimming: 5 bases; J trimming: 9 bases; junction bases outside the gene matches: 14. This CDR3 has 16 residues. Written as DNA, the CDR3 is TGTGCCAGCAGCACGTACCGAGGGCGGGGGGGCGTTGAGCAGTTCTTC. It codes for CASSTYRGRGGVEQFF. Based on the CDR3 plus reference TRBV7-9 and TRBJ2-1, the full variable domain is DTGVSQNPRHKITKRGQNVTFRCDPISEHNRLYWYRQTLGQGPEFLTYFQNEAQLEKSRLLSDRFSAERPKGSFSTLEIQRTEQGDSAMYLCASSTYRGRGGVEQFFGPGTRLTVL.

This chain uses TRBV10-3 with TRBJ2-7; tentative D call: TRBD2 (6 bases). CDR3 length: 15 amino acids. Germline V gives CDR1 ENHRY, CDR2 SYGVKD. V was pared by 0 bases and J by 0 bases, with 9 bases between. The CDR3 DNA reads as TGTGCCATCAGTGAGTCTGGGACTTCCTCCTACGAGCAGTACTTC. Translating it yields CAISESGTSSYEQYF.

This clone was picked up a small number of times. This chain uses TRBV7-9 with TRBJ2-1; no clear D gene. The V gene lost 4 bases and the J gene lost 4 bases, with 11 bases spanning the gap. The germline V gene encodes CDR1 SEHNR and CDR2 FQNEAQ (reference sequence). The CDR3 sequence is 14 residues long. The CDR3 DNA is TGTGCCAGCAGCTCATCAGATGCTTACAATGAGCAGTTCTTC. This translates into CASSSSDAYNEQFF.